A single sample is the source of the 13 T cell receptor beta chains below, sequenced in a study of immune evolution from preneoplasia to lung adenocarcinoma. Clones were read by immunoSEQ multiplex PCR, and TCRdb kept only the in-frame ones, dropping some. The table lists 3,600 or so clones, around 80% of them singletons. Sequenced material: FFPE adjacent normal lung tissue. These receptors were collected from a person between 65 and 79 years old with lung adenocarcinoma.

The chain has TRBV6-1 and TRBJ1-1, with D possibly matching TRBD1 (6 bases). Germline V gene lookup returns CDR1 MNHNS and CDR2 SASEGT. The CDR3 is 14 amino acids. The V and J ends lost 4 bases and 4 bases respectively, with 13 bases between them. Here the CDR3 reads CASSATGRGTEAFF. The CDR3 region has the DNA TGTGCCAGCAGTGCGACAGGAAGGGGCACTGAAGCTTTCTTT.

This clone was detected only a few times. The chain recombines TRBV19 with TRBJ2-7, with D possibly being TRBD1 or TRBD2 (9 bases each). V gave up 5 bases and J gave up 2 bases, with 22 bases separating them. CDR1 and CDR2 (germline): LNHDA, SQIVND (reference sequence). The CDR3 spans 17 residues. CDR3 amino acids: CASSGTGKVAGAYEQYF. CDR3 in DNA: TGTGCCAGTAGTGGGACAGGGAAGGTAGCGGGAGCCTACGAGCAGTACTTC.

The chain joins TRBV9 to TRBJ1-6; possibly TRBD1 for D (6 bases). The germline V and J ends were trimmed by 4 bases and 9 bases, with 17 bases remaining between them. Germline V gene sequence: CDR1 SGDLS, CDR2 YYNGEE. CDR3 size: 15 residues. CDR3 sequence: CASSPTGVGGSPLHF. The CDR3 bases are TGTGCCAGCAGCCCTACGGGGGTAGGGGGTTCACCCCTCCACTTT.

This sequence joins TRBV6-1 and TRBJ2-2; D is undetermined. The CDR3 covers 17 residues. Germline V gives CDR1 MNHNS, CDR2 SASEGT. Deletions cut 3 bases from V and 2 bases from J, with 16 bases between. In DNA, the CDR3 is TGTGCCAGCAGTGACGTCAGGATTGGGTTTAACACCGGGGAGCTGTTTTTT. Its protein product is CASSDVRIGFNTGELFF.

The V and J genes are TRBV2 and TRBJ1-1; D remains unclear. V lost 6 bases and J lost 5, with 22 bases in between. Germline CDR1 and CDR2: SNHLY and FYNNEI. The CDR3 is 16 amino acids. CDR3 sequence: CASSDAGRGDNTEAFF. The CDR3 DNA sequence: TGTGCCAGCAGCGACGCGGGCCGAGGTGACAATACTGAAGCTTTCTTT.

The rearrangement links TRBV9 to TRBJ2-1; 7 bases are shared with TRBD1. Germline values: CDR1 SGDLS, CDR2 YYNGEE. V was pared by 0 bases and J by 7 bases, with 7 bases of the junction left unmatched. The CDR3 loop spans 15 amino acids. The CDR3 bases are TGTGCCAGCAGCGTAGGTGGACAGGTATCGAATGAGCAGTTCTTC. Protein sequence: CASSVGGQVSNEQFF.

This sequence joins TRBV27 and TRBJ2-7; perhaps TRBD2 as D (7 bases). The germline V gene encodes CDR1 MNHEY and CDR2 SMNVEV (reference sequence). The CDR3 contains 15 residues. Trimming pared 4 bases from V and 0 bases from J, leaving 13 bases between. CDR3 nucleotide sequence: TGTGCCAGCAGTTCCGGGGGGCTAAGCTCCTACGAGCAGTACTTC. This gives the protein CASSSGGLSSYEQYF.

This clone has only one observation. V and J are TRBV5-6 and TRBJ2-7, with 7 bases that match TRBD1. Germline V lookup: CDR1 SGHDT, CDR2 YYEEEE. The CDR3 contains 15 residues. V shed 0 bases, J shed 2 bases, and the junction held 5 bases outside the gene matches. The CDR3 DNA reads TGTGCCAGCAGCTTGGCTGGGCAGGGGGCCTACGAGCAGTACTTC. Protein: CASSLAGQGAYEQYF.

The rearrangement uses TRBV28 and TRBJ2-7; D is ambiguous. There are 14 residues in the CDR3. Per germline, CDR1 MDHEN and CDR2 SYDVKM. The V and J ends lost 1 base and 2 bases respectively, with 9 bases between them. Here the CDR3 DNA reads TGTGCCAGCAGTTTATCCCGCGGCCCCTACGAGCAGTACTTC. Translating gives CASSLSRGPYEQYF.

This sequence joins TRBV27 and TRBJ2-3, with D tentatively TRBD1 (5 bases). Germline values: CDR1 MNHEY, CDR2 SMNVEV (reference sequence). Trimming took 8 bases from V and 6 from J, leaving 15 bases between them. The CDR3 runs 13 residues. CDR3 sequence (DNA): TGTGCCAGCCAATCAGGGTCTGTTGATACGCAGTATTTT. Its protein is CASQSGSVDTQYF.

CDR3 region: CASRRDASSYNEQFF. The DNA of the CDR3 is TGTGCCAGCAGGAGGGACGCGAGCTCCTACAATGAGCAGTTCTTC. V and J are TRBV6-5 and TRBJ2-1, with D perhaps given as TRBD1 or TRBD2 (5 bases each). Germline V gene lookup returns CDR1 MNHEY and CDR2 SVGAGI. The V gene lost 6 bases and the J gene lost 0 bases, with 12 bases spanning the gap. The CDR3 runs 15 residues.

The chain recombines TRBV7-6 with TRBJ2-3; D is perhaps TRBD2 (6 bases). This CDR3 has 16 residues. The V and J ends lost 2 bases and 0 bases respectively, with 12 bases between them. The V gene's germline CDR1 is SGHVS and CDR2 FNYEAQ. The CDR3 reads CASSLYSGSSTDTQYF. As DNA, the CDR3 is TGTGCCAGCAGCTTATATAGCGGAAGTAGCACAGATACGCAGTATTTT. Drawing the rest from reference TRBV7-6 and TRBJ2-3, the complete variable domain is GAGVSQSPRYKVTKRGQDVALRCDPISGHVSLYWYRQALGQGPEFLTYFNYEAQQDKSGLPNDRFSAERPEGSISTLTIQRTEQRDSAMYRCASSLYSGSSTDTQYFGPGTRLTVL.

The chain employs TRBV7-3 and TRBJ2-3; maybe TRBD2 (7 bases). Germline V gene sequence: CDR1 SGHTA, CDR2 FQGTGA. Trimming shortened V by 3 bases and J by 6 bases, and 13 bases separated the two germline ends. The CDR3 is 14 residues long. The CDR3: CASSFPGGRDTQYF. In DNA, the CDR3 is TGTGCCAGCAGCTTCCCGGGGGGCAGGGATACGCAGTATTTT.